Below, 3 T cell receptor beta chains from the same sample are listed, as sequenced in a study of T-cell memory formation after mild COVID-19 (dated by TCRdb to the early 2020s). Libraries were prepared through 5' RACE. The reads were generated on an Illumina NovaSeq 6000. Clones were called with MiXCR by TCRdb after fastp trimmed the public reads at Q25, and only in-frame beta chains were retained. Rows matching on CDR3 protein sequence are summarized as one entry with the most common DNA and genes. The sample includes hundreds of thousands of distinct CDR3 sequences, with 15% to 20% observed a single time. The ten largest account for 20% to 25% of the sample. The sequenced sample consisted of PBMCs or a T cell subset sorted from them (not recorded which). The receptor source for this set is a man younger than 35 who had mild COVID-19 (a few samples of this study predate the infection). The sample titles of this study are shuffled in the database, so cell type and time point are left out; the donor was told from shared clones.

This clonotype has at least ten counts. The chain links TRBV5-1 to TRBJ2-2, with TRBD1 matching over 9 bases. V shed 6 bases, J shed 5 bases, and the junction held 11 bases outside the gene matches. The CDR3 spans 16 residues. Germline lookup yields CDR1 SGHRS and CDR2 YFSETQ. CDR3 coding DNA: TGCGCCAGCACCGCCCCTCGGGACAGGGAAACCGGGGAGCTGTTTTTT. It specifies CASTAPRDRETGELFF.

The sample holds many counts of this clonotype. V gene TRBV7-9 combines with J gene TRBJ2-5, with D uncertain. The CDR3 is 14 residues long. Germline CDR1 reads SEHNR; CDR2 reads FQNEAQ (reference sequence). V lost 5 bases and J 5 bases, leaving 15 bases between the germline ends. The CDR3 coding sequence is TGTGCCAGCAGCCCCTCAGGCGGTACGGAGACCCAGTACTTC. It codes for CASSPSGGTETQYF.

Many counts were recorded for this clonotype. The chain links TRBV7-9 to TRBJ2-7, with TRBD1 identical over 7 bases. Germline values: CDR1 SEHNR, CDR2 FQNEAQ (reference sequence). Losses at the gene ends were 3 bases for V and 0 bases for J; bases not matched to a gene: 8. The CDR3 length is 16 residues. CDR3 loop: CASSFGTVFLSYEQYV. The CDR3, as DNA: TGTGCCAGCAGCTTCGGGACAGTCTTCCTCTCCTACGAGCAGTACGTC.